The clone carrying this T cell receptor beta chain was observed a handful of times. This sample is part of a study of shared T cell receptors in the human thymus. TCRdb's copy holds only in-frame clones and misses some; the assay was immunoSEQ multiplex PCR. The sample consists of 700,000 or so clones, approximately 85% of them appearing once. The CDR3 runs to 16 residues. The V end was cut by 0 bases, the J end by 3 bases, with 12 bases between. Per germline, CDR1 LNHNV and CDR2 YYDKDF (reference sequence). These data were likewise used in another study, on human thymus T cells. That source reports: Healthy Finnish infants undergoing corrective surgery for congenital heart defects were the donors. The source of the thymus tissue was resections taken during corrective heart surgery.

This TCR was sampled from a girl under three years old with a congenital heart defect. V usage is TRBV15 and J usage is TRBJ1-5, with a weak D call TRBD1 (5 bases). Sequencing was carried out using thymocytes. CDR3 region: CATSRELKGNNQPQHF. The CDR3 nucleotides are TGTGCCACCAGCAGAGAATTAAAGGGGAACAATCAGCCCCAGCATTTT.